This TCR beta chain was sequenced for a study of CD4 T cells in relation to SARS-CoV-2 and coronaviruses. Study background: Shared crossreactive spike epitopes were mapped to their HLA restriction.

The CDR3 consists of 11 residues. Germline CDR1 is MDHEN and CDR2 is SYDVKM. V was cut by 5 bases and J by 5 bases, with 6 bases left in between. Deep TCR-beta sequencing used DNA from uncultured naive and memory CD4+ T cells. Here immunoSEQ multiplex PCR was the method, and the copy in TCRdb shows in-frame clones only, minus some. The profile shows roughly 63,000 clones, 94% of them singletons. Before the COVID-19 pandemic, during about 2010-2018, CD4+ T cells were taken from unexposed donors. This chain links TRBV28 with TRBJ1-2; D is unresolved. This sequence was found in a human donor in good health. Material for sequencing was naive CD4+ T cells from PBMCs. The subset here: naive CD4+ T cells isolated by negative enrichment. The CDR3 loop reads CASSLAYGYTF. The CDR3 nucleotides are TGTGCCAGCAGTCTGGCATATGGCTACACCTTC.